This T cell receptor beta chain was retrieved from a study of long-term antiretroviral therapy in people with HIV. Turning to the study itself: When the earliest samples were collected, ART was typically delayed until CD4 counts fell.

Researchers report immunoSEQ v3.0 was run at survey level. Data came from immunoSEQ multiplex PCR; TCRdb stores just in-frame clones and leaves some out. The repertoire holds approximately 27,000 clones, with approximately 90% as singletons. In the United States, treatment was given to all participants with HIV. This CDR3 has 13 residues. The germline CDR1 and CDR2 sequences are ENHRY and SYGVKD. With 2 bases clipped from V and 5 bases from J, the junction kept 2 bases outside the gene matches. The receptor was derived from a woman in her forties with HIV. The chain is built from TRBV10-3 and TRBJ1-2; 7 bases line up with TRBD1. Sequenced here: unsorted PBMCs, sampled 5 to 5.5 years after starting antiretroviral therapy. CDR3 bases: TGTGCCATCAGTGAGGACAGGGAATATGGCTACACCTTC. It translates to CAISEDREYGYTF.